The 30 T cell receptor beta chains below were found in one sample sequenced in a study of read filtering for tumor transcriptome and immune sequencing (dated by TCRdb to about 2020). Sequenced on an Illumina HiSeq 4000. TCR libraries were constructed from 400 to 500 ng RNA using the Immunoverse kit, and molecular barcoded adaptors covering alpha/delta and beta/gamma chains were employed. The public sequencing data were trimmed at Q25 with fastp and processed into clonotypes with MiXCR by TCRdb, which kept only in-frame beta chains. Entries are consolidated by CDR3 protein sequence, retaining the most common genes and DNA. This sample holds about 57,000 distinct CDR3 sequences; less than 25% were observed only once. Clones ranked in the top ten supply roughly a sixth of the sample. Input material: a population of CD138-negative cells sorted from bone marrow. Read against the paper, the sample's cell subset or site label means: bone marrow mononuclear cells depleted of CD138+ plasma/myeloma cells by negative magnetic selection. The receptor source for this set is a donor at least 40 years old with multiple myeloma.

This clonotype appeared many times. The V and J genes are TRBV10-3 and TRBJ2-7; 7 bases are shared with TRBD2. The CDR3 sequence is 15 residues long. Germline CDR1 is ENHRY and CDR2 is SYGVKD. V lost 1 base and J lost 2; bases outside the gene matches: 5. The CDR3 nucleotides are TGTGCCATCAGTGAGTGGGAGGGACCGACCTACGAGCAGTACTTC. Translation: CAISEWEGPTYEQYF.

This clonotype has a handful of counts. The rearrangement joins TRBV28 to TRBJ2-3; no definite D call. Between the trimmed V and J ends, which lost 4 bases and 2 bases, there was a span of 10 bases. The CDR3 runs 14 residues. Looked up from germline, CDR1 is MDHEN and CDR2 is SYDVKM. The CDR3 nucleotides are TGTGCCAGCAGTTACCCCTTTTACACAGATACGCAGTATTTT. It specifies CASSYPFYTDTQYF.

This clonotype was counted many times. The chain is built from TRBV15 and TRBJ2-3; 10 nucleotides match TRBD2. CDR1 is LNHNV, CDR2 YYDKDF, per germline (reference sequence). This CDR3 contains 14 residues. The J segment lost 6 bases and the V segment lost 3 bases, leaving 3 bases of the junction unmatched. In DNA form, the CDR3 reads TGTGCCACCAGCAGGCTAGCGGGAGTTGATACGCAGTATTTT. Translated, it gives CATSRLAGVDTQYF.

This clonotype showed up many times. The chain has TRBV7-9 and TRBJ2-1; 9 nucleotides align to TRBD2. The CDR3 is 16 amino acids. The V and J ends lost 1 base and 7 bases, in that order; junction bases with no gene match: 8. The germline gives CDR1 SEHNR, CDR2 FQNEAQ (reference sequence). This chain's CDR3 is CASSLEASGMGNEQFF. CDR3 bases: TGTGCCAGCAGCTTAGAGGCTAGCGGGATGGGGAATGAGCAGTTCTTC.

This clonotype was detected ten times or more. The V call is TRBV21-1, the J call TRBJ2-3. TRBV21-1 is a documented pseudogene. The CDR3 loop spans 11 amino acids. The chain's CDR3 is CASSRIGTQYF. CDR3 bases: TGTGCCAGCAGCAGGATTGGTACGCAGTATTTT.

This clonotype has at least ten counts. The chain joins TRBV28 to TRBJ2-2; 14 bases map to TRBD2. This CDR3 spans 19 amino acids. The V segment lost 9 bases and the J segment 5 bases; nucleotides outside the gene matches: 17. CDR1 is MDHEN, CDR2 SYDVKM, per germline. This CDR3 is CASRNRGTSGGGRTGELFF. CDR3 bases: TGTGCCAGTCGAAACCGAGGGACTAGCGGGGGCGGTAGAACCGGGGAGCTGTTTTTT.

This clonotype was counted at least ten times. This chain links TRBV10-3 with TRBJ1-1; 7 nucleotides align to TRBD1. The CDR3 runs 17 residues. In germline, CDR1 is ENHRY, CDR2 SYGVKD. Trimming at V came to 3 bases and at J to 0 bases, leaving 10 bases not matched to a gene. The chain's CDR3 is CAISDFGQAYMNTEAFF. DNA for the CDR3: TGTGCCATCAGTGATTTCGGACAGGCCTACATGAACACTGAAGCTTTCTTT.

This clonotype was counted between two and nine times. The DNA of the CDR3 is TGTGCCAGCAGCGTAGCGGGGGGGAATCAGCCCCAGCATTTT. It is translated as CASSVAGGNQPQHF. The V call is TRBV9, the J call TRBJ1-5, with D possibly TRBD1 on 5 matching bases. Trimming stripped 0 bases from V and 4 bases from J, with 8 bases between. The CDR3 is 14 amino acids. Germline CDR1 and CDR2: SGDLS and YYNGEE.

V is TRBV6-1 and J is TRBJ2-5, with TRBD2 matching 12 bases. Losses at the gene ends were 1 base for V and 2 bases for J; bases not matched to a gene: 5. The CDR3 runs to 17 residues. Germline CDR1 and CDR2: MNHNS and SASEGT. The CDR3 nucleotides read TGTGCCAGCAGTGAAGGAATCCTAGCGGGGGGGCAAGAGACCCAGTACTTC. Its translation is CASSEGILAGGQETQYF.

This clonotype was seen a handful of times. The V and J genes are TRBV6-6 and TRBJ1-5; D is ambiguous. Per germline, CDR1 MNHNY and CDR2 SVGAGI (reference sequence). V was pared by 5 bases and J by 3 bases, with 5 bases between. CDR3 size: 12 residues. The CDR3 bases are TGTGCCAGCAGTGGGTACAATCAGCCCCAGCATTTT. Its protein is CASSGYNQPQHF.

This clonotype has at least ten counts. The chain employs TRBV6-5 and TRBJ1-5; D unclear. Looked up from germline, CDR1 is MNHEY and CDR2 is SVGAGI. The CDR3 loop spans 16 amino acids. V shed 6 bases and J shed 7 bases, with 22 bases lying between them. CDR3 sequence reads: CASSLGGPSRKQPQHF. The DNA for the CDR3 is TGTGCCAGCAGCCTCGGTGGCCCCTCCCGGAAGCAGCCCCAGCATTTT.

Worth noting for this clonotype: Likely a read error: the CDR3 ends without its conserved phenylalanine or tryptophan. The chain combines TRBV20-1 with TRBJ2-7, with D perhaps given as TRBD1 or TRBD2 (5 bases each). Germline CDR1 is DFQATT and CDR2 is SNEGSKA (reference sequence). This CDR3 is 15 amino acids long. The CDR3 region has the DNA TGCATTGCTAGAGATCGTGCCGGGACCGACTACGAGCAGTACTTA. Its protein is CIARDRAGTDYEQYL.

This clonotype was counted at least ten times. V gene TRBV7-6 combines with J gene TRBJ1-5; D not resolved. Trimming took off 1 base at V and 5 bases at J, with 6 bases between the two ends. From germline, CDR1 is SGHVS and CDR2 FNYEAQ. This CDR3 spans 13 amino acids. The CDR3 DNA sequence: TGTGCCAGCAGCTTAGGGACTGATCAGCCCCAGCATTTT. It is translated as CASSLGTDQPQHF.

This clonotype was detected once. The final CDR3 position lacks the conserved phenylalanine or tryptophan, pointing to a likely read error. The chain recombines TRBV3-1 with TRBJ2-2, with 11 bases lining up with TRBD2. V was clipped by 3 bases and J by 6 bases; unmatched bases: 6. The CDR3 totals 16 residues. From germline, CDR1 is LGHDT and CDR2 YNNKEL (reference sequence). The CDR3 protein is CASSHHGLAGPGELFL. CDR3 in DNA: TGTGCCAGCAGCCATCACGGACTAGCGGGCCCCGGGGAGCTGTTTCTT.

This chain joins TRBV28 and TRBJ2-5; weak D call: TRBD1 (5 bases). Germline V gives CDR1 MDHEN, CDR2 SYDVKM. Trimming cost V 6 bases and J 2 bases, with 16 bases left between them. This CDR3 has 15 residues. The CDR3 nucleotides are TGTGCCAGCAGACCGTTAGACAGCACACAAGAGACCCAGTACTTC. Its protein product is CASRPLDSTQETQYF.

A note on this clonotype: This may come from a read error, since a much larger clone is one base off. This chain links TRBV4-2 with TRBJ2-1, with 8 positions matching TRBD2. The germline gives CDR1 LGHNA, CDR2 YNFKEQ. This CDR3 is built from 15 residues. This CDR3 is CTSSPLSGGRNEQFF. The CDR3 region has the DNA TGCACCAGCAGCCCCCTAAGCGGGGGTCGAAATGAGCAGTTCTTC.

With regard to this clonotype: The junction does not match germline at one end; this may be a read error. The chain employs TRBV20-1 and TRBJ1-4; D remains ambiguous. CDR1 DFQATT and CDR2 SNEGSKA come from the germline V gene (reference sequence). CDR3 size: 16 residues. DNA for the CDR3: TGCAGTGCTAGAGCCGATGGAGCGGCAACTTATGAAAAACTGTTTTTT. It specifies CSARADGAATYEKLFF.

In regard to this clonotype: Since no conserved phenylalanine or tryptophan closes the CDR3, a read error is the likely cause. The chain has TRBV28 and TRBJ1-1; D not certain. The CDR3 sequence is 13 residues long. The germline V gene has CDR1 MDHEN and CDR2 SYDVKM. The CDR3 nucleotides read TGTGCCTGCAGCGTGGGCGGGAACACTGAAGCTTTCATT. Residues: CACSVGGNTEAFI.

This clonotype turned up a few times. The rearrangement links TRBV12-3 or TRBV12-4 to TRBJ2-3; possible D gene TRBD2, 7 bases. The CDR3 runs 14 residues. V was trimmed by 3 bases and J by 4 bases, leaving 11 bases between them. CDR3 DNA sequence: TGTGCCAGCAGTTTGGACAGCGGGGCAGATACGCAGTATTTT. Translated, it gives CASSLDSGADTQYF.

In this sample, this clonotype turned up many times. The rearrangement uses TRBV7-3 and TRBJ2-5; 8 bases are shared with TRBD2. V gave up 5 bases and J gave up 4 bases; unmatched junction bases: 9. CDR3 size: 15 residues. Per the germline V gene, CDR1 is SGHTA and CDR2 is FQGTGA. DNA for the CDR3: TGTGCCAGCAGCCCGGGACTAGGAGTGGTAGAGACCCAGTACTTC. Its protein product is CASSPGLGVVETQYF. Supplemented by reference TRBV7-3 and TRBJ2-5, the full variable domain reads GAGVSQTPSNKVTEKGKYVELRCDPISGHTALYWYRQSLGQGPEFLIYFQGTGAADDSGLPNDRFFAVRPEGSVSTLKIQRTERGDSAVYLCASSPGLGVVETQYFGPGTRLLVL.

Many counts were recorded for this clonotype. The chain employs TRBV3-1 and TRBJ1-1, with a possible D match to TRBD1 (5 bases). This CDR3 has 14 amino acids. Deletions cut 4 bases from V and 1 base from J, with 10 bases between. The germline gives CDR1 LGHDT, CDR2 YNNKEL (reference sequence). The CDR3 DNA follows: TGTGCCAGCAGCCCGCGGAGGGGGAACACTGAAGCTTTCTTT. Its protein product is CASSPRRGNTEAFF.

There are a few counts of this clonotype. This chain joins TRBV7-6 and TRBJ2-2; no reliable D call. V was shortened by 0 bases and J by 4 bases, with 3 bases between the two germline ends. This CDR3 is built from 13 residues. CDR1 and CDR2 from the germline V gene are SGHVS and FNYEAQ. Written as DNA, the CDR3 is TGTGCCAGCAGCTTAGCCCTCACCGGGGAGCTGTTTTTT. This gives the protein CASSLALTGELFF.

This clonotype was observed at least ten times. This chain links TRBV20-1 with TRBJ1-5, with no clear D. Trimming removed 3 bases from V and 4 bases from J, with 10 bases in between. The CDR3 has 13 amino acids. From germline, CDR1 is DFQATT and CDR2 SNEGSKA (reference sequence). CDR3 in DNA: TGCAGTGCTAGGGTGTTGGATAATCAGCCCCAGCATTTT. Translated, it gives CSARVLDNQPQHF.

This clonotype was found many times. This sequence joins TRBV29-1 and TRBJ2-5; 7 bases agree with TRBD2. The V segment lost 5 bases and the J segment 4 bases; nucleotides outside the gene matches: 10. Germline lookup yields CDR1 SQVTM and CDR2 ANQGSEA. CDR3 size: 14 residues. DNA of the CDR3: TGCAGCGTTTCCTCTAGCGGCGTGGGAGAGACCCAGTACTTC. It encodes CSVSSSGVGETQYF. The whole variable domain, remainder taken from reference TRBV29-1 and TRBJ2-5, is SAVISQKPSRDICQRGTSLTIQCQVDSQVTMMFWYRQQPGQSLTLIATANQGSEATYESGFVIDKFPISRPNLTFSTLTVSNMSPEDSSIYLCSVSSSGVGETQYFGPGTRLLVL.

This clonotype was seen repeatedly, ten times or more. The gene calls are TRBV28 and TRBJ1-5; tentative D call: TRBD1 (6 bases). The CDR3 runs 16 residues. The germline V gene has CDR1 MDHEN and CDR2 SYDVKM. Trimming shortened V by 11 bases and J by 1 base, and 21 bases separated the two germline ends. CDR3 sequence (DNA): TGTGCCCACTCCGGGGGGCACCCTCTCAGCAATCAGCCCCAGCATTTT. Translating gives CAHSGGHPLSNQPQHF.

This clonotype has ten or more counts. This sequence joins TRBV6-1 and TRBJ2-1, with D uncertain. The CDR3 spans 13 residues. In germline, CDR1 is MNHNS, CDR2 SASEGT. Deletions cut 10 bases from V and 0 bases from J, with 10 bases between. In nucleotides, the CDR3 is TGTGCCATCGACTGGACCTCCTACAATGAGCAGTTCTTC. The encoded protein is CAIDWTSYNEQFF.

This clonotype was recorded at least ten times. The rearrangement joins TRBV7-6 to TRBJ1-5; D may be TRBD1 (6 bases). CDR3 length equals 15 residues. Germline CDR1 and CDR2: SGHVS and FNYEAQ. Trimming removed 5 bases at V and 0 bases at J, with 11 bases between. The chain's CDR3 is CASSADSRSNQPQHF. Here the CDR3 DNA reads TGTGCCAGCAGCGCGGACAGTCGTAGCAATCAGCCCCAGCATTTT. Full variable domain (remainder filled in from reference TRBV7-6 and TRBJ1-5): GAGVSQSPRYKVTKRGQDVALRCDPISGHVSLYWYRQALGQGPEFLTYFNYEAQQDKSGLPNDRFSAERPEGSISTLTIQRTEQRDSAMYRCASSADSRSNQPQHFGDGTRLSIL.

This clonotype has at least ten counts. The rearrangement joins TRBV5-4 to TRBJ2-3, with 11 positions matching TRBD2. The germline V gene encodes CDR1 SGHNT and CDR2 YYREEE (reference sequence). The CDR3 is 16 residues long. The V gene end was trimmed by 4 bases and the J gene end by 4 bases; junction bases not matched to a gene: 8. CDR3 nucleotides: TGTGCCAGCAGCGTTAGACTAGCGGGGTTGGCAGATACGCAGTATTTT. Its translation: CASSVRLAGLADTQYF.

Many counts were recorded for this clonotype. V gene TRBV6-1 combines with J gene TRBJ2-5, with D possibly TRBD1 on 5 matching bases. Germline V CDR1 and CDR2: MNHNS, SASEGT. V was cut by 3 bases and J by 7 bases, with 12 bases left in between. The CDR3 runs to 13 residues. CDR3 sequence: CASSDGAGWTQYF. For the CDR3, the DNA is TGTGCCAGCAGTGATGGGGCAGGTTGGACCCAGTACTTC.

This clonotype was counted between two and nine times. The chain links TRBV9 to TRBJ2-1; TRBD2 matches at 8 bases. The germline gives CDR1 SGDLS, CDR2 YYNGEE. V shed 0 bases and J 1 base; nucleotides not matched to a gene: 0. This CDR3 spans 15 amino acids. CDR3: CASSVVAGSYNEQFF. The CDR3 DNA follows: TGTGCCAGCAGCGTAGTAGCGGGGTCCTACAATGAGCAGTTCTTC.